Listed below are T cell receptor beta chains from one sample, sequenced in a study of cytomegalovirus exposure and HLA in healthy donors. The protocol was immunoSEQ multiplex PCR, while the TCRdb copy is restricted to in-frame clones and leaves out a portion. Counted here are 100,000 to 150,000 clones, about 88% occurring once; the ten biggest clones make up approximately 1.1%. Sequenced: PBMCs. All receptors derive from a woman between 18 and 29 years old in good health and CMV-seronegative. The CDR3 runs from the conserved cysteine through the conserved F or W. The D gene is left open where the match is weak. Clone size is not always given. Where it is, it says once, few, many or a class for expanded clones.

j_call v_call d_call clone_size cdr3_aa cdr3_nt
TRBJ2-3 TRBV6-6 TRBD2 once CASSYVTSGPTDTQYF TGTGCCAGCAGTTACGTGACTAGCGGGCCCACAGATACGCAGTATTTT
TRBJ2-1 TRBV25-1 TRBD2 - CASSRLAGDPREQFF TGTGCCAGCAGTAGACTAGCGGGGGACCCACGGGAGCAGTTCTTC
TRBJ2-1 TRBV20-1 - - CSAIFRDSQFF TGCAGTGCTATATTCCGGGACTCGCAGTTCTTC
TRBJ2-3 TRBV2 - - CASNMAESTDTQYF TGTGCCAGCAATATGGCGGAGAGCACAGATACGCAGTATTTT
TRBJ1-2 TRBV18 - - CASSPPQGRNYGYTF TGTGCCAGCTCACCACCGCAGGGGCGGAACTATGGCTACACCTTC
TRBJ2-1 TRBV6-6 - - CASSDPGLGFNEQFF TGTGCCAGCAGTGACCCGGGACTGGGTTTCAATGAGCAGTTCTTC
TRBJ1-1 TRBV7-9 TRBD1 - CASSTPLTGHNTEAFF TGTGCCAGCAGCACCCCTTTGACAGGGCACAACACTGAAGCTTTCTTT
TRBJ2-7 TRBV7-9 TRBD2 - CASSSKTSGRYEQYF TGTGCCAGCAGTTCCAAGACTAGCGGGAGATACGAGCAGTACTTC
TRBJ2-2 TRBV7-9 - few CASSLAMAVGELFF TGTGCCAGCAGCTTAGCGATGGCCGTCGGGGAGCTGTTTTTT
TRBJ2-3 TRBV4-2 TRBD2 - CASSQVYSGGAEFTDTQYF TGTGCCAGCAGCCAAGTTTACAGCGGGGGGGCCGAGTTTACAGATACGCAGTATTTT
TRBJ1-4 TRBV30 TRBD1 - CAWSVGQVSTNEKLFF TGTGCCTGGAGTGTAGGACAGGTCTCAACTAATGAAAAACTGTTTTTT
TRBJ2-1 TRBV28 - - CASSLGAGSYNEQFF TGTGCCAGCAGTTTAGGGGCAGGGTCGTACAATGAGCAGTTCTTC
TRBJ2-1 TRBV7-2 TRBD2 - CASSPTSASYNEQFF TGTGCCAGCAGCCCCACTAGCGCCTCCTACAATGAGCAGTTCTTC
TRBJ2-4 TRBV19 - - CASSIGVIGGSPNVLQYF TGTGCCAGTAGTATTGGGGTTATCGGGGGATCGCCAAACGTCCTTCAGTACTTC
TRBJ2-5 TRBV7-6 - - CASSLDQTGQGETQYF TGTGCCAGCAGCTTAGATCAAACAGGGCAGGGGGAGACCCAGTACTTC
TRBJ1-1 TRBV19 TRBD1 - CASSIMGQSNTEAFF TGTGCCAGTAGCATAATGGGACAGTCCAACACTGAAGCTTTCTTT
TRBJ2-5 TRBV6-5 TRBD2 - CASGEGARETQYF TGTGCCAGCGGGGAGGGCGCGAGGGAGACCCAGTACTTC
TRBJ2-7 TRBV6-5 - - CASSYAGGQGDSEQYF TGTGCCAGCAGTTACGCCGGGGGTCAGGGGGATAGCGAGCAGTACTTC
TRBJ2-1 TRBV5-1 - - CASSLTSSSYNEQFF TGCGCCAGCAGCTTGACTAGTAGCTCCTACAATGAGCAGTTCTTC
TRBJ1-1 TRBV7-9 - - CASSLASGATEAFF TGTGCCAGCAGCTTAGCTTCAGGGGCTACTGAAGCTTTCTTT
TRBJ2-5 TRBV4-2 TRBD2 - CASSQDRPAGVRLETQYF TGTGCCAGCAGCCAAGACAGGCCAGCGGGAGTCCGTTTGGAGACCCAGTACTTC
TRBJ2-7 TRBV9 TRBD1 - CASSVGGTDSYEQYF TGTGCCAGCAGCGTAGGGGGGACAGATTCCTACGAGCAGTACTTC
TRBJ2-5 TRBV9 TRBD2 - CASSVRVSGARETQYF TGTGCCAGCAGCGTACGGGTTAGCGGGGCCCGAGAGACCCAGTACTTC
TRBJ1-1 TRBV30 - - CAWSVSILPGQSTEAFF TGTGCCTGGAGTGTAAGTATCTTACCCGGACAGTCCACTGAAGCTTTCTTT
TRBJ1-1 TRBV19 - - CASSIDGMNTEAFF TGTGCCAGTAGTATAGACGGGATGAACACTGAAGCTTTCTTT
TRBJ1-1 TRBV18 - once CASSTGNSNEAFF TGTGCCAGCTCCACCGGGAACAGCAATGAAGCTTTCTTT
TRBJ2-3 TRBV11-3 - - CASSESGIADTQYF TGTGCCAGCAGCGAATCCGGGATTGCAGATACGCAGTATTTT
TRBJ2-5 TRBV7-2 TRBD1 - CASSSDRGDSETQYF TGTGCCAGCAGCTCAGACAGGGGTGATTCAGAGACCCAGTACTTC
TRBJ1-2 TRBV28 - - CASSLRVYGYTF TGTGCCAGCAGTCTGAGAGTCTATGGCTACACCTTC
TRBJ2-1 TRBV6-1 TRBD2 - CASSVLSGDNEQFF TGTGCCAGCAGTGTCCTTAGCGGGGACAATGAGCAGTTCTTC
TRBJ2-4 TRBV11-2 - - CASSLDGTGAKNIQYF TGTGCCAGCAGCTTAGACGGAACAGGAGCCAAAAACATTCAGTACTTC
TRBJ2-7 TRBV5-4 TRBD1 - CASSPDAGTGGFHEQYF TGTGCCAGCAGCCCAGATGCCGGGACAGGGGGCTTCCACGAGCAGTACTTC
TRBJ1-4 TRBV30 TRBD1 - CAWNRPDRHEKLFF TGTGCCTGGAACCGCCCGGACAGGCATGAAAAACTGTTTTTT
TRBJ2-3 TRBV27 TRBD2 - CASSTPLAGGPDTQYF TGTGCCAGCAGTACCCCCCTAGCGGGAGGCCCAGATACGCAGTATTTT
TRBJ2-7 TRBV7-2 TRBD2 - CASRPGLAGAYEQYF TGTGCCAGCCGACCTGGACTAGCGGGAGCCTACGAGCAGTACTTC
TRBJ1-3 TRBV2 TRBD1 - CASSELGTGSGNTIYF TGTGCCAGCAGTGAACTTGGGACAGGGTCTGGAAACACCATATATTTT
TRBJ1-1 TRBV2 - - CASRVVPNTEAFF TGTGCCAGCAGGGTAGTTCCGAACACTGAAGCTTTCTTT
TRBJ1-2 TRBV7-6 - - CASSPGHALGYTF TGTGCCAGCAGCCCAGGACATGCGCTGGGCTACACCTTC
TRBJ2-7 TRBV9 TRBD1 - CASSVAGQGHSYEQYF TGTGCCAGCAGCGTAGCGGGACAGGGGCACTCCTACGAGCAGTACTTC
TRBJ2-2 TRBV6-1 TRBD1 - CASNRGQGGTGELFF TGTGCCAGCAACCGAGGACAGGGGGGCACCGGGGAGCTGTTTTTT
TRBJ1-1 TRBV6-5 - - CASSFDPQGSTEAFF TGTGCCAGCAGTTTCGACCCTCAGGGGAGCACTGAAGCTTTCTTT
TRBJ1-1 TRBV10-1 - - CASSKTRNTEAFF TGCGCCAGCAGCAAGACAAGGAACACTGAAGCTTTCTTT